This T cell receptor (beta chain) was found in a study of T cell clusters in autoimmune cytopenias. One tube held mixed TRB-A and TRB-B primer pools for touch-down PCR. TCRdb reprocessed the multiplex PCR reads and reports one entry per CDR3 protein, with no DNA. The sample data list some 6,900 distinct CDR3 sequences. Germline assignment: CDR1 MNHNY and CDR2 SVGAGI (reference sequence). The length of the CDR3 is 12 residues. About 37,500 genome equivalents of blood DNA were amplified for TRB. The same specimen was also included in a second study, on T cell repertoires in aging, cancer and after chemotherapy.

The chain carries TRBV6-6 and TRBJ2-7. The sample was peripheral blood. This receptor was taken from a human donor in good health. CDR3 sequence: CASSSSSYEQYF.